This TCR beta chain was identified during a study of OX40 agonist ivuxolimab in advanced cancers. About the study: The drug used for patients, ivuxolimab, was an agonistic anti-OX40 (CD134) antibody.

Profiled with immunoSEQ multiplex PCR; TCRdb holds only in-frame clones, not every one. The sample includes 5,200 or so clones, about three fifths of them seen just once. Germline trimming cut 5 bases from V and 4 bases from J; bases unmatched to any gene: 8. The germline gives CDR1 LNHDA, CDR2 SQIVND (reference sequence). This CDR3 is built from 15 residues. This clone is termed large. Its specificity is not known. Study-wide results and caveats: Both CD4+ and CD8+ T cell populations in blood had undergone clonal expansion by week 6 at 0.1 to 3.0 mg/kg. Expanded clones were, on average, more numerous among CD8+ T cells than CD4+.

The sequence derives from an adult with an advanced solid tumor such as melanoma, head and neck, liver or kidney cancer. V usage is TRBV19 and J usage is TRBJ2-1; 7 nucleotides line up with TRBD2. Here the sequenced sample was CD4+ or CD8+ T cells sorted from blood, taken in a trial of the OX40 agonist ivuxolimab. CDR3 bases: TGTGCCAGTAGTCCTCTGGATAGCGGGTACAATGAGCAGTTCTTC. Residues: CASSPLDSGYNEQFF. Based on the CDR3 plus reference TRBV19 and TRBJ2-1, the full variable domain is DGGITQSPKYLFRKEGQNVTLSCEQNLNHDAMYWYRQDPGQGLRLIYYSQIVNDFQKGDIAEGYSVSREKKESFPLTVTSAQKNPTAFYLCASSPLDSGYNEQFFGPGTRLTVL.